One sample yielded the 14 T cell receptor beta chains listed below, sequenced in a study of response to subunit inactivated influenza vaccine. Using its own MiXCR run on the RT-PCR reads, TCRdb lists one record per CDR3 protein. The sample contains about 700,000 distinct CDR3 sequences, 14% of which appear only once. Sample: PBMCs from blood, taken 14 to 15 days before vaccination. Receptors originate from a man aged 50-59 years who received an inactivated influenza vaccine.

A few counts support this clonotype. CDR3 coding DNA: TGTGCCAGCAGCTTCGGGGAACAGTACGAGCAGTACTTC. The encoded protein is CASSFGEQYEQYF. This chain links TRBV11-1 with TRBJ2-7; possible D gene TRBD2, 5 bases. This CDR3 spans 13 amino acids. V was shortened by 3 bases and J by 4 bases, with 10 bases between the two germline ends. Germline CDR1 is SGHAT and CDR2 is FQDESV (reference sequence).

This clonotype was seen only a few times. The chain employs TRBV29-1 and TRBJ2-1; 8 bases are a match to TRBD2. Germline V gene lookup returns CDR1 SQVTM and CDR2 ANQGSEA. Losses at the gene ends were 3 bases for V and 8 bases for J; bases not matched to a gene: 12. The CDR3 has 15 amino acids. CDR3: CSVEGRTSWADEQFF. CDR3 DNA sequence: TGCAGCGTTGAGGGCAGGACTAGCTGGGCCGATGAGCAGTTCTTC.

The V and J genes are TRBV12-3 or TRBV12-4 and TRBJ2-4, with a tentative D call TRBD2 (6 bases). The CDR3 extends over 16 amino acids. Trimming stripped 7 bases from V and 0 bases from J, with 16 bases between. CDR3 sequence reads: CASTTGGVGAKNIQYF. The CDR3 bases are TGTGCCAGCACAACCGGAGGGGTGGGAGCCAAAAACATTCAGTACTTC.

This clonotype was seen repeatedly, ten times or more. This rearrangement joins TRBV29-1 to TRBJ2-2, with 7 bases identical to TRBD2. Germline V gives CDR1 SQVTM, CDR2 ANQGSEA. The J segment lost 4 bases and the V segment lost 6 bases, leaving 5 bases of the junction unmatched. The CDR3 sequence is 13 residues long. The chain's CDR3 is CSVLWGGTGELFF. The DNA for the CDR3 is TGCAGCGTCCTATGGGGGGGCACCGGGGAGCTGTTTTTT.

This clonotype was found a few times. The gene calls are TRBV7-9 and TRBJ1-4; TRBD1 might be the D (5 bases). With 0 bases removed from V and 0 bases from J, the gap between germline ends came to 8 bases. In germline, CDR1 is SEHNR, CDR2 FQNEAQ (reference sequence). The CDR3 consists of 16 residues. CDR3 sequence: CASSLALGPTNEKLFF. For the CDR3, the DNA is TGTGCCAGCAGCTTAGCGTTGGGGCCAACTAATGAAAAACTGTTTTTT.

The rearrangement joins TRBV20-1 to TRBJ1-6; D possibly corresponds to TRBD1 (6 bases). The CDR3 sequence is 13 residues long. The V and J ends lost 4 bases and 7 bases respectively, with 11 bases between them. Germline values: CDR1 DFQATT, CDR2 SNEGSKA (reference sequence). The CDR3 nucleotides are TGCAGTGCTACAGGGACACGGAATTCACCCCTCCACTTT. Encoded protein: CSATGTRNSPLHF.

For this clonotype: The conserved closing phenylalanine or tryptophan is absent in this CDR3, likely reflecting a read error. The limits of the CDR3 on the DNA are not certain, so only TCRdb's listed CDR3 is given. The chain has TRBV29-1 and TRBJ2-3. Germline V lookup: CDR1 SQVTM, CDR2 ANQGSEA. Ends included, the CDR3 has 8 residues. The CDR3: CSVGSSTV.

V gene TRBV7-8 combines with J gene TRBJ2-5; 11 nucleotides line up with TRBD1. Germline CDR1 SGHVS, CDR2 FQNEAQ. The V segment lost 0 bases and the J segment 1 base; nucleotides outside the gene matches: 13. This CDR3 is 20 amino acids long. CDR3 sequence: CASSLALVFRGQGVQETQYF. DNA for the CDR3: TGTGCCAGCAGCTTAGCGCTTGTATTTAGGGGACAGGGGGTCCAAGAGACCCAGTACTTC.

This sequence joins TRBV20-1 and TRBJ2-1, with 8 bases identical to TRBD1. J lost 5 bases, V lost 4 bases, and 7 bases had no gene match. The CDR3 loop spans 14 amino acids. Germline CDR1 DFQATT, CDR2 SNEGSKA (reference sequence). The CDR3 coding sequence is TGCAGTGCTATGAGCAGGGGGCGTAACAATGAGCAGTTCTTC. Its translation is CSAMSRGRNNEQFF.

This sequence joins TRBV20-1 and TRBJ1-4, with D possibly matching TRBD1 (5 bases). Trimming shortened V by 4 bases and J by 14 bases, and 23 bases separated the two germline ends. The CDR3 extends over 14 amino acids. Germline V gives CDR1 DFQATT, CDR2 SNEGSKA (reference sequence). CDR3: CSAKRWQGDENLFF. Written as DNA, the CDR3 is TGCAGTGCTAAACGGTGGCAGGGTGATGAGAACCTGTTTTTT.

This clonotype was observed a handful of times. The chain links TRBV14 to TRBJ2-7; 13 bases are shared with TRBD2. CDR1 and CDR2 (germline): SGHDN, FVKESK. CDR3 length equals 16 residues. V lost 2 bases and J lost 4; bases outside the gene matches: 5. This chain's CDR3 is CASSQPGLAGVYEQYF. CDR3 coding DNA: TGTGCCAGCAGCCAACCCGGACTAGCGGGAGTTTACGAGCAGTACTTC. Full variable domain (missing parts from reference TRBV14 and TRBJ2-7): EAGVTQFPSHSVIEKGQTVTLRCDPISGHDNLYWYRRVMGKEIKFLLHFVKESKQDESGMPNNRFLAERTGGTYSTLKVQPAELEDSGVYFCASSQPGLAGVYEQYFGPGTRLTVT.

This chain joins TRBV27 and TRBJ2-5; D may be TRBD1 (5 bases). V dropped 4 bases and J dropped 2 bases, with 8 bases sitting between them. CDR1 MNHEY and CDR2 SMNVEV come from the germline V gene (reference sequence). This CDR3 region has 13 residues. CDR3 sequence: CASSSREQETQYF. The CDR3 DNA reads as TGTGCCAGCAGTTCCAGGGAACAAGAGACCCAGTACTTC.

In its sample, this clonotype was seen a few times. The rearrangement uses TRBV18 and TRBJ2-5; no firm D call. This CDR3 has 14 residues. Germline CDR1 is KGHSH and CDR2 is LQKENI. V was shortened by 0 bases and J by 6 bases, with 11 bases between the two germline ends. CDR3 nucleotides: TGTGCCAGCTCACCACCGTACGCAGGAAAGACCCAGTACTTC. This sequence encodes CASSPPYAGKTQYF.

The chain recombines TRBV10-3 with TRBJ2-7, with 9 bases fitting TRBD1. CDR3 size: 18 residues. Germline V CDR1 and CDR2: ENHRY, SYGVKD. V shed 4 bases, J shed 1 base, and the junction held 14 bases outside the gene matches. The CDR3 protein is CAISAGGVLGQGSYEQYF. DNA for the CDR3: TGTGCCATCAGTGCTGGCGGGGTCCTGGGACAGGGTTCCTACGAGCAGTACTTC.